Shown below are 15 T cell receptor beta chains from a single sample sequenced in a study of shared clonotypes between healthy human individuals. CD45RO-negative, CCR7-selected cells formed the naive CD8 fraction, which excluded terminally differentiated effector memory CD45RA+ cells. Here immunoSEQ multiplex PCR was the method, and the copy in TCRdb shows in-frame clones only, minus some. The data show about 650,000 clones, around 95% seen once. Sequenced input: naive CD8+ T cells sorted from blood. These receptors all come from a woman in her 30s in good health.

This sequence joins TRBV6-5 and TRBJ2-7; 7 bases line up with TRBD1. The trim removed 0 bases at V and 0 bases at J, leaving 2 bases unmatched. Germline lookup yields CDR1 MNHEY and CDR2 SVGAGI. The CDR3 length is 15 residues. CDR3 bases: TGTGCCAGCAGTTACTCGACAGGGCCCTCCTACGAGCAGTACTTC. This gives the protein CASSYSTGPSYEQYF.

V is TRBV5-1 and J is TRBJ2-7, with D tentatively TRBD1 or TRBD2 (6 bases each). Trimming removed 0 bases from V and 6 bases from J, with 16 bases in between. The CDR3 is made up of 15 amino acids. Germline CDR1 SGHRS, CDR2 YFSETQ. CDR3: CASSLDVGGGSEQYF. CDR3 DNA: TGCGCCAGCAGCTTGGATGTAGGGGGAGGTTCCGAGCAGTACTTC.

This clone was found once. The chain recombines TRBV19 with TRBJ1-5; D uncertain. CDR3 size: 12 residues. Germline-derived CDR1 and CDR2 are LNHDA and SQIVND (reference sequence). V was pared by 4 bases and J by 5 bases, with 6 bases between. The CDR3 region has the DNA TGTGCCAGTAGTAGCCCAGATCAGCCCCAGCATTTT. It encodes CASSSPDQPQHF.

The V call is TRBV27, the J call TRBJ2-7; a weak D match, TRBD1 (6 bases). The germline V gene has CDR1 MNHEY and CDR2 SMNVEV (reference sequence). V was trimmed by 6 bases and J by 2 bases, leaving 14 bases between them. The CDR3 sequence is 14 residues long. In nucleotides, the CDR3 is TGTGCCAGCAGGCTCAGGGGTTACCCCTACGAGCAGTACTTC. As protein: CASRLRGYPYEQYF.

V usage is TRBV4-1 and J usage is TRBJ2-6; tentative D call: TRBD2 (6 bases). Trimming cost V 6 bases and J 0 bases, with 24 bases left between them. The germline gives CDR1 MGHRA, CDR2 YSYEKL. The CDR3 totals 20 residues. The CDR3 here is CASRQNEAGTPYSGANVLTF. DNA for the CDR3: TGCGCCAGCAGGCAAAATGAAGCCGGGACTCCTTACTCTGGGGCCAACGTCCTGACTTTC.

The chain is built from TRBV14 and TRBJ2-3; 8 bases match TRBD2. Germline values: CDR1 SGHDN, CDR2 FVKESK. This CDR3 is 15 amino acids long. V shed 1 base, J shed 2 bases, and the junction held 2 bases outside the gene matches. CDR3 coding DNA: TGTGCCAGCAGCCAAGTACTAGCGGTCACAGATACGCAGTATTTT. As protein: CASSQVLAVTDTQYF. Combining the CDR3 with reference TRBV14 and TRBJ2-3 gives the whole variable domain EAGVTQFPSHSVIEKGQTVTLRCDPISGHDNLYWYRRVMGKEIKFLLHFVKESKQDESGMPNNRFLAERTGGTYSTLKVQPAELEDSGVYFCASSQVLAVTDTQYFGPGTRLTVL.

This clone appeared a single time. The chain has TRBV28 and TRBJ2-7; a possible D gene is TRBD2 (5 bases). V was clipped by 10 bases and J by 7 bases, with 23 bases between them. The germline gives CDR1 MDHEN, CDR2 SYDVKM. The CDR3 has 14 amino acids. The CDR3 DNA sequence: TGTGCCACCAGGCTCTTGCGGGTGTCGGGTGAGCAGTACTTC. It yields the protein CATRLLRVSGEQYF.

The rearrangement links TRBV27 to TRBJ1-5, with TRBD1 as a possible D gene (5 bases). CDR3 length: 15 amino acids. From germline, CDR1 is MNHEY and CDR2 SMNVEV (reference sequence). V shed 6 bases and J shed 3 bases, with 15 bases lying between them. CDR3 protein: CASSPMPGNNQPQHF. The DNA for the CDR3 is TGTGCCAGCAGCCCCATGCCAGGGAACAATCAGCCCCAGCATTTT.

The chain combines TRBV30 with TRBJ2-5; D possibly corresponds to TRBD2 (5 bases). V was pared by 6 bases and J by 3 bases, with 11 bases between. Germline lookup yields CDR1 GTSNPN and CDR2 SVGIG (reference sequence). This CDR3 has 12 residues. The CDR3 region has the DNA TGTGCCTGTAGAGGAGCGGAAGAGACCCAGTACTTC. Protein: CACRGAEETQYF.

The CDR3 here is CASSYQNRIGMNTEAFF. DNA for the CDR3: TGTGCCAGCAGTTACCAGAACAGGATAGGGATGAACACTGAAGCTTTCTTT. The chain combines TRBV28 with TRBJ1-1, with D possibly TRBD1 on 5 matching bases. The V gene's germline CDR1 is MDHEN and CDR2 SYDVKM. The CDR3 is 17 amino acids. V was shortened by 4 bases and J by 0 bases, with 18 bases between the two germline ends.

This chain connects TRBV9 to TRBJ2-7; 7 nucleotides align to TRBD2. This CDR3 comprises 14 residues. The V and J ends lost 4 bases and 6 bases, in that order; junction bases with no gene match: 10. The germline V gene encodes CDR1 SGDLS and CDR2 YYNGEE. The CDR3: CASSPPDGRSEQYF. In DNA form, the CDR3 reads TGTGCCAGCAGCCCACCAGACGGGAGGTCCGAGCAGTACTTC.

The chain joins TRBV7-8 to TRBJ2-5; TRBD1 or TRBD2 may be the D gene (7 bases each). Trimming shortened V by 7 bases and J by 2 bases, and 17 bases separated the two germline ends. Germline CDR1 is SGHVS and CDR2 is FQNEAQ. The CDR3 has 15 amino acids. CDR3 in amino acids: CASNKLRGGQETQYF. CDR3 DNA sequence: TGTGCCAGCAACAAACTCAGGGGGGGACAAGAGACCCAGTACTTC.

The chain couples TRBV28 to TRBJ2-7, with a weak D call TRBD2 (6 bases). Per germline, CDR1 MDHEN and CDR2 SYDVKM. There are 16 residues in the CDR3. Trimming removed 6 bases from V and 4 bases from J, with 22 bases in between. The CDR3 is CASRTHPREGRYEQYF. The CDR3 DNA is TGTGCCAGCAGAACCCACCCACGGGAAGGGAGGTACGAGCAGTACTTC.

The chain is built from TRBV28 and TRBJ2-1; 14 positions agree with TRBD2. CDR1 is MDHEN and CDR2 is SYDVKM in the germline V gene. The CDR3 loop spans 17 amino acids. V was clipped by 5 bases and J by 7 bases; unmatched bases: 10. CDR3 loop: CASSRRLAGGPHNEQFF. The CDR3 region has the DNA TGTGCCAGCAGTCGACGACTAGCGGGAGGGCCACATAATGAGCAGTTCTTC.

This chain connects TRBV5-1 to TRBJ1-6, with D possibly matching TRBD1 (5 bases). Germline-derived CDR1 and CDR2 are SGHRS and YFSETQ. Trimming left V 4 bases short and J 7 bases short, with 21 bases between. The CDR3 is made up of 17 amino acids. This CDR3 reads CASSPSGASESNSPLHF. The CDR3 DNA is TGCGCCAGCAGCCCCAGTGGGGCGTCAGAATCGAATTCACCCCTCCACTTT.